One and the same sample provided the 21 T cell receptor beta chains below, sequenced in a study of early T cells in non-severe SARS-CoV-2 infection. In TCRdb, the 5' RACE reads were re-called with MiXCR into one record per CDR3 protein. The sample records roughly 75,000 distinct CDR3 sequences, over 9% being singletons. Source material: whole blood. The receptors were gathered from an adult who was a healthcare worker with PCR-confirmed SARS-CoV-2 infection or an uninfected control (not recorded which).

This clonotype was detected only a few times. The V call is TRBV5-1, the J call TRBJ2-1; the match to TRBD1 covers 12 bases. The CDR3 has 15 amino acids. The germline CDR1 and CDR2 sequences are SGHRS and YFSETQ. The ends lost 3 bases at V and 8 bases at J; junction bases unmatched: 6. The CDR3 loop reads CASSSGQGAGDEQFF. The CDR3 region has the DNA TGCGCCAGCAGCTCGGGACAGGGGGCGGGCGATGAGCAGTTCTTC. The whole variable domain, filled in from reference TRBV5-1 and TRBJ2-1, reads KAGVTQTPRYLIKTRGQQVTLSCSPISGHRSVSWYQQTPGQGLQFLFEYFSETQRNKGNFPGRFSGRQFSNSRSEMNVSTLELGDSALYLCASSSGQGAGDEQFFGPGTRLTVL.

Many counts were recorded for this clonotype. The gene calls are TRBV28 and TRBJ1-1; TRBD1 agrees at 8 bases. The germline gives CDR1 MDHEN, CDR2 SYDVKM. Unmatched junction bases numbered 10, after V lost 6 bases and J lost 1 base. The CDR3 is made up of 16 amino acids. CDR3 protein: CASSPARQGTNTEAFF. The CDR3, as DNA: TGTGCCAGCAGCCCCGCCAGACAGGGGACGAACACTGAAGCTTTCTTT.

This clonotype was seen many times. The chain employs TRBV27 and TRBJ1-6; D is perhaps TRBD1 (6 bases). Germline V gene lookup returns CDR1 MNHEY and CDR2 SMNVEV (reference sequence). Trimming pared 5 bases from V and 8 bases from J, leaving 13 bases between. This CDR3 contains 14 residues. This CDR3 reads CASSLLQGDSPLHF. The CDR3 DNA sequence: TGTGCCAGCAGTCTCCTACAGGGAGATTCACCCCTCCACTTT.

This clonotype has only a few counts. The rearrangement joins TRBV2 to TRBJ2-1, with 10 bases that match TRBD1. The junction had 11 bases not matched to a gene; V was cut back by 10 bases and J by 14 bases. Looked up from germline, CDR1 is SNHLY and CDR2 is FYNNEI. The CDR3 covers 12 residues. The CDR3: CATLPGQGPEFF. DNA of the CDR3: TGTGCCACTCTACCGGGACAGGGGCCGGAGTTCTTC.

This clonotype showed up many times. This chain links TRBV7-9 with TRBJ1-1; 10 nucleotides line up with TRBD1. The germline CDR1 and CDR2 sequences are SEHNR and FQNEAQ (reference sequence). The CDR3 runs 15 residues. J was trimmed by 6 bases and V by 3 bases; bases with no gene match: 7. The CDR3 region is CASSLSGTGVAEAFF. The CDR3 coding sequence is TGTGCCAGCAGCTTGTCCGGGACAGGGGTGGCTGAAGCTTTCTTT.

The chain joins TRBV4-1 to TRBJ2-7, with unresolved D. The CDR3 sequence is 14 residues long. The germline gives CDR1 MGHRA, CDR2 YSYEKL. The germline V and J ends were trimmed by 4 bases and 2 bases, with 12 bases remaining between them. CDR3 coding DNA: TGCGCCAGCAGCCCGCAGGCGAGAGCCTACGAGCAGTACTTC. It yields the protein CASSPQARAYEQYF.

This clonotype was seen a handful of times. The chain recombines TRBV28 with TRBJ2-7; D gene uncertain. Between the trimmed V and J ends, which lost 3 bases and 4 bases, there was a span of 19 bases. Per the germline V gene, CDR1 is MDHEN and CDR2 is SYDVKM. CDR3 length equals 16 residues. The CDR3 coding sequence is TGTGCCAGCAGTTTTCCCCCCCAACAGACAACTTACGAGCAGTACTTC. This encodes CASSFPPQQTTYEQYF.

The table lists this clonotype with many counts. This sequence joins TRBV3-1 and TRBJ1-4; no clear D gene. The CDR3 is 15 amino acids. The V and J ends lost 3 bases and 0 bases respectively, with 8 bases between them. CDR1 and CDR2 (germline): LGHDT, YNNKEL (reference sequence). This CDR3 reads CASSQSVATNEKLFF. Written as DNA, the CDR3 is TGTGCCAGCAGCCAGTCGGTGGCAACTAATGAAAAACTGTTTTTT.

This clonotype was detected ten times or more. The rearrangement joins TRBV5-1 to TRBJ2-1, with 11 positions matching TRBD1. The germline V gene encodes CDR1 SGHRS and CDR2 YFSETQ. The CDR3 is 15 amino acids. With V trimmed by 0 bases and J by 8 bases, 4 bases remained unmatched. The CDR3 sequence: CASSLGRTGGDEQFF. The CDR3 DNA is TGCGCCAGCAGCTTGGGGAGGACAGGGGGCGATGAGCAGTTCTTC. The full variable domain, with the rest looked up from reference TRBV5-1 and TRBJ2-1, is KAGVTQTPRYLIKTRGQQVTLSCSPISGHRSVSWYQQTPGQGLQFLFEYFSETQRNKGNFPGRFSGRQFSNSRSEMNVSTLELGDSALYLCASSLGRTGGDEQFFGPGTRLTVL.

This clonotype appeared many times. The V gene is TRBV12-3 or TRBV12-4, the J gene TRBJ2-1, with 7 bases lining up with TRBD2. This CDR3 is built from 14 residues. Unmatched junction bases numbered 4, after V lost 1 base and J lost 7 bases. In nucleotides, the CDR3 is TGTGCCAGCAGTTTAGGCGGGAGTGTGAATGAGCAGTTCTTC. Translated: CASSLGGSVNEQFF.

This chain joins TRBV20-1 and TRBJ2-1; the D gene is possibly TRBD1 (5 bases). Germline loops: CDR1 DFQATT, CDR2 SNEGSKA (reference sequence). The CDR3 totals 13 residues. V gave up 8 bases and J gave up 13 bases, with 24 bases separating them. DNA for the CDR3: TGCAGTATGGAAAGCGACAGTTCTCCCCTCCAGTTCTTC. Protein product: CSMESDSSPLQFF.

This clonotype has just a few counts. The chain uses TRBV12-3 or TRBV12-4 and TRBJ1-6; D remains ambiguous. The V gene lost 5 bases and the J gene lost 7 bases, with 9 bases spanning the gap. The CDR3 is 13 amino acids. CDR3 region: CASSPVENSPLHF. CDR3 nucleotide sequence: TGTGCCAGCAGTCCAGTAGAAAATTCACCCCTCCACTTT.

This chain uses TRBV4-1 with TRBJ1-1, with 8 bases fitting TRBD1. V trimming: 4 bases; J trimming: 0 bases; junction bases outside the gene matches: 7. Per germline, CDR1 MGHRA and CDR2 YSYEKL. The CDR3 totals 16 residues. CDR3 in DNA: TGCGCCAGCAGCCCTGGACAGGGAAAATTGAACACTGAAGCTTTCTTT. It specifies CASSPGQGKLNTEAFF.

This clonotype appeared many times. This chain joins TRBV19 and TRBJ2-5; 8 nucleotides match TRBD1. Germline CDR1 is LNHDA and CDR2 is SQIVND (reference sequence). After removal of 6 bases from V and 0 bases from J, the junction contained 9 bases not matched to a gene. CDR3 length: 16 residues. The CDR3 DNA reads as TGTGCCAGTAGCGAGGGCAGGGGGCGAAACCAAGAGACCCAGTACTTC. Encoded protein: CASSEGRGRNQETQYF. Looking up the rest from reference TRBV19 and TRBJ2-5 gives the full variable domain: DGGITQSPKYLFRKEGQNVTLSCEQNLNHDAMYWYRQDPGQGLRLIYYSQIVNDFQKGDIAEGYSVSREKKESFPLTVTSAQKNPTAFYLCASSEGRGRNQETQYFGPGTRLLVL.

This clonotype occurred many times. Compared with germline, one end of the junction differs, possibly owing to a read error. In nucleotides, the CDR3 is TGTGCCAGCAGTTTGGGGTTCAGGCGTGAAGTTTTCTTT. Its protein is CASSLGFRREVFF. V usage is TRBV28 and J usage is TRBJ1-1; D gene ambiguous. Germline V CDR1 and CDR2: MDHEN, SYDVKM. There are 13 residues in the CDR3.

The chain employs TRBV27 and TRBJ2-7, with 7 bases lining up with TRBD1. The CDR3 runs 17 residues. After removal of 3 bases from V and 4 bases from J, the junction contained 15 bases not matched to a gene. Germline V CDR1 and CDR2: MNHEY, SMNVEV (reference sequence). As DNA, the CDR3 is TGTGCCAGCAGTTTGATTACCTTCGGGACAGTGGGGTACGAGCAGTACTTC. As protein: CASSLITFGTVGYEQYF.

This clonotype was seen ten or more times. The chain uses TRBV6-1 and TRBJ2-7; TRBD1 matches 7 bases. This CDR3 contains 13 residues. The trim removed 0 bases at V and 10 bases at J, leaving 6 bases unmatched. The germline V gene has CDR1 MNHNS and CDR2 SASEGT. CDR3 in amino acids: CASSEAERQGQYF. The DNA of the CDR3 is TGTGCCAGCAGTGAAGCGGAGAGACAGGGTCAGTACTTC.

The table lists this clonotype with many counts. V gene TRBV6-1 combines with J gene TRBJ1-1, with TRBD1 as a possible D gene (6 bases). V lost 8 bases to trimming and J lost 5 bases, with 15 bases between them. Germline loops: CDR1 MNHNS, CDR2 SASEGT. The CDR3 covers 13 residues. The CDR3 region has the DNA TGTGCCAGCGCACAGGGCCCTTCGACTGAAGCTTTCTTT. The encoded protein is CASAQGPSTEAFF.

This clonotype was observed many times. CDR3 sequence (DNA): TGTGCCAGCAGCCCCTTGCGGGACAGGCTCCACTTT. Translated: CASSPLRDRLHF. V is TRBV12-3 or TRBV12-4 and J is TRBJ1-6; 8 bases map to TRBD1. This CDR3 has 12 residues. The ends lost 6 bases at V and 16 bases at J; junction bases unmatched: 8.

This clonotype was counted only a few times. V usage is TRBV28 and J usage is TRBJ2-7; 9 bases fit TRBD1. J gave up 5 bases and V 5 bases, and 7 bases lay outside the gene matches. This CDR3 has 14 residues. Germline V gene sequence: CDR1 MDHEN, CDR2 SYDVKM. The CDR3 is CASSNRGPFHEQYF. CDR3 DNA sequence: TGTGCCAGCAGTAACAGGGGGCCGTTCCACGAGCAGTACTTC.

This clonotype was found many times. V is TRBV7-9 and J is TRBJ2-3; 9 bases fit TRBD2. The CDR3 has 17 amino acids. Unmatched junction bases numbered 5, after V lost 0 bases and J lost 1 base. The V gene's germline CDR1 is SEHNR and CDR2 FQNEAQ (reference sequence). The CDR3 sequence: CASSLALQREGTDTQYF. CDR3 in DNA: TGTGCCAGCAGCTTAGCGCTCCAGCGGGAGGGCACAGATACGCAGTATTTT. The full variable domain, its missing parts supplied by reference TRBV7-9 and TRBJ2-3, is DTGVSQNPRHKITKRGQNVTFRCDPISEHNRLYWYRQTLGQGPEFLTYFQNEAQLEKSRLLSDRFSAERPKGSFSTLEIQRTEQGDSAMYLCASSLALQREGTDTQYFGPGTRLTVL.